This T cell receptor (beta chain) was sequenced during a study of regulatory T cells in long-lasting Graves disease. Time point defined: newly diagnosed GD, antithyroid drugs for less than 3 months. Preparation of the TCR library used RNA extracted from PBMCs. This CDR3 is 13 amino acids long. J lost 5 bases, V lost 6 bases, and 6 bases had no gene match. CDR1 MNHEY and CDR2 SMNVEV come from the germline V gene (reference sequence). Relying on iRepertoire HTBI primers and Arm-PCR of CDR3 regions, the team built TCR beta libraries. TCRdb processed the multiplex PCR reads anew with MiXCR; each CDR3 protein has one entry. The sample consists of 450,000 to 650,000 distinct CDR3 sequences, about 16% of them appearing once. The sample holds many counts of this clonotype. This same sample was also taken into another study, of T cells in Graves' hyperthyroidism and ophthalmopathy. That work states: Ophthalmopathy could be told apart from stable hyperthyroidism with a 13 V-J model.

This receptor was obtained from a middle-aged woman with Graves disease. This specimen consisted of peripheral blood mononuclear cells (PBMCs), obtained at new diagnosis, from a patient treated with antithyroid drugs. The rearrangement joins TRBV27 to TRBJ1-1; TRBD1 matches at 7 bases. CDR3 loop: CASRRQGGTEAFF. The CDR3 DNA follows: TGTGCCAGCAGACGACAGGGAGGTACTGAAGCTTTCTTT.